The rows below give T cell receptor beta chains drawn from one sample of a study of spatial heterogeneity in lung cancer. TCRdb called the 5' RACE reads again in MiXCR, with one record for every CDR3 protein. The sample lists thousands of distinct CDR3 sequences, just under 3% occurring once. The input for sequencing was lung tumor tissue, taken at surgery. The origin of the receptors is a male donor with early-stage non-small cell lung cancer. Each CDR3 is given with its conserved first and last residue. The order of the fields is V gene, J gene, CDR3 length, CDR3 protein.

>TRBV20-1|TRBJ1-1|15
CSARIPRGQNTEAFF
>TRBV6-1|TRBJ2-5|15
CASSQDRGFQETQYF
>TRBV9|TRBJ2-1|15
CASSIGQGSYNEQFF
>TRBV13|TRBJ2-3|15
CASSSDRGLTDTQYF
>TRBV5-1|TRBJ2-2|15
CATAAQNWRGGELFF
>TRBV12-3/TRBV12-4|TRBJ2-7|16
CASSNDPGTGAGEQYF
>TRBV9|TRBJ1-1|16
CASSVDDRGRSTEAFF
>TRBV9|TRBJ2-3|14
CASSLFAAEDTQYF
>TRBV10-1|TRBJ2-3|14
CASSVGLGADTQYF
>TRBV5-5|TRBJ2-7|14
CASSLEHTIYEQYF
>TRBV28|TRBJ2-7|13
CASRGGSSYEQYF
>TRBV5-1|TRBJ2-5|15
CASSRDGRNQETQYF
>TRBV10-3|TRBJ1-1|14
CAISYRGKDTEAFF
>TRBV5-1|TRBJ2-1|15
CASRSLAGEGNEQFF
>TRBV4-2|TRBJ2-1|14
CASSQEEAGGEQFF
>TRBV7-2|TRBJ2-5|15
CASSLRDTPLETQYF
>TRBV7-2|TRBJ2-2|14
CASRGQGNTGELFF
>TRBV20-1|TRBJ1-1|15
CSARDRPRAWTEAFF
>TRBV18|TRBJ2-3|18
CASSPTSGRFPSTDTQYF
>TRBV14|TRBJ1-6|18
CASSPSVGGSGWDSPLHF
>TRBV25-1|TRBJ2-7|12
CASSPQGREQYF
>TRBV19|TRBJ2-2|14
CASKPGTNTGELFF
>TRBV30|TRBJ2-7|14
CAWSGQGSSYEQYF
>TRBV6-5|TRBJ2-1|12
CASSYSGYEQFF
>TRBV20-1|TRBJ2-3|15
CSARPTSGVTDTQYF